The entry that follows covers one T cell receptor beta chain sequence. Controls came from buffy coats of healthy blood donors. The data were obtained in a study of STAT5B mutations in CD4+ large granular lymphocyte leukemia. Study overall: Among healthy controls, a particular HLA allele went with more CDR3 'QG' motifs.

Per the authors' pipeline: A productive frequency of 2.59 x 10-5 was the lowest detectable. Sequencing was performed with immunoSEQ multiplex PCR; in TCRdb, only in-frame clones are kept and a portion is missing. V and J calls and clone size are as listed in that table; D and trimming were resolved from the DNA. The sample has 40,000 to 50,000 clones, 84% seen once. The clonotype originates from a human donor in good health. The sample comprised CD4+ T cells from blood buffy coats.

CDR3 residues: CASSGTVSSGNTIYF. DNA of the CDR3: TGTGCCAGCAGTGGGACAGTAAGCTCTGGAAACACCATATATTTT. The gene calls are TRBV25-1 and TRBJ1-3, with D perhaps TRBD1 (6 bases). In germline, CDR1 is MGHDK, CDR2 SYGVNS. The CDR3 is 15 residues long. V gave up 4 bases and J gave up 0 bases, with 10 bases separating them. Supplemented by reference TRBV25-1 and TRBJ1-3, the full variable domain reads EADIYQTPRYLVIGTGKKITLECSQTMGHDKMYWYQQDPGMELHLIHYSYGVNSTEKGDLSSESTVSRIRTEHFPLTLESARPSHTSQYLCASSGTVSSGNTIYFGEGSWLTVV.